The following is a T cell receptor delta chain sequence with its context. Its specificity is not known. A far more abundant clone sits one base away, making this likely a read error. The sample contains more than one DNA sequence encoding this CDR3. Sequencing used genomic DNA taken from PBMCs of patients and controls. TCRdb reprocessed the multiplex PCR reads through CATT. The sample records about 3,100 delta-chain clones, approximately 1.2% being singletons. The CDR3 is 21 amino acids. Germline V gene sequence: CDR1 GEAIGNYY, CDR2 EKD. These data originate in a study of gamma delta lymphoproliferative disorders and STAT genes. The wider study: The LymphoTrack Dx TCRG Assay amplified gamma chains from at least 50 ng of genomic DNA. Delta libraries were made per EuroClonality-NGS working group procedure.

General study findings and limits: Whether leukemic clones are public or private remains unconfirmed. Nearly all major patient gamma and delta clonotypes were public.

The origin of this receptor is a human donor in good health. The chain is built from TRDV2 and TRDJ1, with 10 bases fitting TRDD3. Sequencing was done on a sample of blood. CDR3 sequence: CACDAISTRVVGDTGTDKLIF. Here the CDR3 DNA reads TGCGCCTGTGACGCGATTTCCACCCGAGTGGTGGGGGATACAGGCACCGATAAACTCATCTTT.